This is a list of T cell receptor beta chains from one sample in a study of blood T cells in healthy people across ages. One entry per CDR3 protein, called by TCRdb with MiXCR from the 5' RACE reads. The profile covers about 900,000 distinct CDR3 sequences, with approximately 65% appearing a single time and about 27% taken by the ten largest. Sequencing used blood. The receptor source for this set is a man between 25 and 39 years old in good health. The CDR3 runs from the conserved cysteine through the conserved F or W. Each record gives: clone size, V gene, J gene, D gene, CDR3 protein, CDR3 DNA. A D gene is named only where the DNA matches it firmly. Some rows have no size entry. The others give once, few or many, or a class for an expanded clone.

>many|TRBV20-1|TRBJ2-4|.
CSAVTGGQRNIQYF
TGCAGTGCTGTGACGGGGGGCCAAAGAAACATTCAGTACTTC
>.|TRBV6-6|TRBJ2-7|.
CASSGGYLYEQYF
TGTGCCAGCAGCGGGGGTTATCTCTACGAGCAGTACTTC
>.|TRBV6-1|TRBJ2-5|.
CASSDVRGETQYF
TGTGCCAGCAGTGACGTGCGTGGGGAGACCCAGTACTTC
>.|TRBV12-3/TRBV12-4|TRBJ2-6|TRBD1
CASSLAVAGTGGYGANVLTF
TGTGCCAGCAGTTTAGCAGTCGCCGGGACAGGGGGCTATGGGGCCAACGTCCTGACTTTC
>.|TRBV9|TRBJ2-1|TRBD2
CASSVDGSGGRNEQFF
TGTGCCAGCAGCGTAGATGGTAGCGGGGGGCGTAATGAGCAGTTCTTC
>.|TRBV4-3|TRBJ2-3|TRBD1
CASSQDIGQGADTQYF
TGCGCCAGCAGCCAAGATATAGGACAGGGGGCAGATACGCAGTATTTT
>.|TRBV5-1|TRBJ2-7|TRBD2
CASSPLPPIAGGYSYNEQYF
TGCGCCAGCAGCCCCCTCCCCCCCATAGCGGGGGGTTACTCCTACAATGAGCAGTACTTC
>.|TRBV4-3|TRBJ2-5|.
CASSQGLDSSGQYF
TGCGCCAGCAGCCAAGGGTTGGACAGTAGCGGGCAGTACTTC
>few|TRBV6-5|TRBJ2-5|TRBD1
CASRGTGAGGTQYF
TGTGCCAGCAGAGGGACAGGTGCTGGTGGGACCCAGTACTTC
>.|TRBV27|TRBJ2-7|.
CASNSGGPEQYF
TGTGCCAGCAACTCCGGGGGACCCGAGCAGTACTTC
>.|TRBV12-3/TRBV12-4|TRBJ2-1|.
CASSFLGHSTINQETQFF
TGTGCCAGCAGTTTCTTGGGACATAGTACTATTAACCAGGAGACCCAGTTCTTC
>.|TRBV15|TRBJ2-1|.
CATSRTFVRAGRNEQFF
TGTGCCACCAGCAGAACCTTTGTTAGGGCAGGGAGGAATGAGCAGTTCTTC
>.|TRBV7-2|TRBJ2-3|.
CASSLTTADTQYF
TGTGCCAGCAGCTTAACCACCGCAGATACGCAGTATTTT
>once|TRBV12-3/TRBV12-4|TRBJ1-2|TRBD1
CASSGGGGPYGYTF
TGTGCCAGCAGTGGGGGAGGGGGCCCCTATGGCTACACCTTC
>.|TRBV15|TRBJ2-3|.
CATSTRTDTQYF
TGTGCCACCAGCACACGCACAGATACGCAGTATTTT
>.|TRBV4-3|TRBJ2-2|TRBD1
CASSHRQGERELFF
TGCGCCAGCAGCCATAGACAGGGAGAAAGGGAGCTGTTTTTT
>.|TRBV7-8|TRBJ1-1|.
CASSLGGLVAFF
TGTGCCAGCAGCTTAGGTGGGCTCGTAGCTTTCTTT
>.|TRBV9|TRBJ1-6|.
CASSVASRGDSPLHF
TGTGCCAGCAGCGTAGCTAGCCGTGGGGATTCACCCCTCCACTTT
>.|TRBV13|TRBJ2-7|TRBD2
CASSLIIPSGNYEQYF
TGTGCCAGCAGCTTAATAATCCCTAGCGGCAACTACGAGCAGTACTTC
>.|TRBV7-3|TRBJ1-5|.
CASSLTWPRNQPQHF
TGTGCCAGCAGCTTAACGTGGCCTCGCAATCAGCCCCAGCATTTT
>few|TRBV20-1|TRBJ1-2|TRBD1
CSAETGDNYGYTF
TGCAGTGCGGAAACAGGGGATAACTATGGCTACACCTTC
>.|TRBV6-1|TRBJ1-6|TRBD1
CASIGDRDNSPLHF
TGTGCCAGCATAGGCGACAGGGACAATTCACCCCTCCACTTT
>.|TRBV20-1|TRBJ2-1|.
CSARAGGSAIQFF
TGCAGTGCTAGAGCGGGCGGTTCGGCCATTCAGTTCTTC
>.|TRBV5-1|TRBJ2-7|TRBD1
CASSWMTGGEYEQYF
TGCGCCAGCAGCTGGATGACAGGGGGCGAATACGAGCAGTACTTC
>.|TRBV5-1|TRBJ2-1|TRBD1
CASSRTGDRLSNEQFF
TGCGCCAGCAGCCGGACAGGTGACCGTTTGAGTAATGAGCAGTTCTTC
>.|TRBV20-1|TRBJ1-5|TRBD1
CSAWDRGSRQPRHF
TGCAGTGCTTGGGACAGGGGCTCCCGACAGCCCCGGCATTTT
>.|TRBV12-3/TRBV12-4|TRBJ2-1|.
CASSLDHGVSYNKQFF
TGTGCCAGCAGTTTAGATCACGGGGTCTCCTACAATAAGCAGTTCTTC
>.|TRBV6-6|TRBJ2-1|.
CASSNSGTPYNEQFF
TGTGCCAGCAGCAATTCGGGCACCCCTTACAATGAGCAGTTCTTC
>.|TRBV29-1|TRBJ2-7|TRBD1
CSFAGDRDHEQYF
TGCAGCTTTGCAGGGGACAGGGACCACGAGCAGTACTTC
>.|TRBV21-1|TRBJ2-7|.
CASSKSGRDRGRFYEQYF
TGTGCCAGCAGCAAATCGGGACGGGACAGGGGGCGGTTCTACGAGCAGTACTTC
>.|TRBV5-6|TRBJ2-3|.
CASSFTPDTQYF
TGTGCCAGCAGCTTTACGCCAGATACGCAGTATTTT
>few|TRBV12-3/TRBV12-4|TRBJ2-1|.
CASSLRQHKGQFF
TGTGCCAGCAGCCTACGACAGCATAAGGGGCAGTTCTTC
>.|TRBV6-2/TRBV6-3|TRBJ2-7|.
CASSLLSDEQYF
TGTGCCAGCAGCCTCCTCTCGGACGAGCAGTACTTC
>.|TRBV11-2|TRBJ2-7|TRBD1
CASSLAGQGSEQYF
TGTGCCAGCAGCTTAGCCGGACAGGGGAGCGAGCAGTACTTC
>few|TRBV11-3|TRBJ1-2|.
CASSYRHGYTF
TGTGCCAGCAGCTACCGTCATGGCTACACCTTC
>.|TRBV7-2|TRBJ2-7|TRBD2
CASSSAGGAYEQYF
TGTGCCAGCAGCTCCGCCGGGGGGGCTTACGAGCAGTACTTC
>.|TRBV4-2|TRBJ1-3|.
CASSLGKGSSGNTIYF
TGTGCCAGCAGCCTAGGAAAGGGAAGCTCTGGAAACACCATATATTTT
>.|TRBV12-3/TRBV12-4|TRBJ2-1|.
CASTTDGGSSYNEQFF
TGTGCCAGCACCACGGATGGGGGGAGCTCCTACAATGAGCAGTTCTTC
>once|TRBV12-3/TRBV12-4|TRBJ1-2|.
CASSLVGRGGRGYTF
TGTGCCAGCAGTTTAGTTGGCCGGGGGGGGAGAGGCTACACCTTC
>.|TRBV4-3|TRBJ1-5|.
CASSPVGVQPQHF
TGCGCCAGCAGCCCTGTCGGGGTTCAGCCCCAGCATTTT
>.|TRBV12-3/TRBV12-4|TRBJ1-2|.
CASSSYRGQYGYTF
TGTGCCAGCAGTTCCTACCGCGGACAGTATGGCTACACCTTC
>few|TRBV6-2/TRBV6-3|TRBJ2-7|TRBD1
CASSSLPRTGGAYEQYF
TGTGCCAGCAGTTCTCTTCCAAGGACAGGGGGGGCCTACGAGCAGTACTTC
>.|TRBV9|TRBJ2-5|TRBD2
CASSVRSGSRETQYF
TGTGCCAGCAGCGTCCGTAGCGGGTCCAGAGAGACCCAGTACTTC
>once|TRBV29-1|TRBJ2-1|.
CSVVYVAGEQFF
TGCAGCGTTGTATACGTAGCAGGTGAGCAGTTCTTC
>.|TRBV28|TRBJ2-5|.
CASSLDAAPETQYF
TGTGCCAGCAGTCTGGACGCTGCCCCAGAGACCCAGTACTTC
>.|TRBV3-1|TRBJ2-3|.
CASSQDFEGDRTDTQYF
TGTGCCAGCAGCCAAGATTTTGAGGGGGATCGCACAGATACGCAGTATTTT
>.|TRBV30|TRBJ2-1|TRBD2
CAWSGLAGEQFF
TGTGCCTGGAGTGGGCTAGCGGGCGAGCAGTTCTTC
>.|TRBV4-3|TRBJ2-3|TRBD1
CASSGQVPQYF
TGCGCCAGCAGTGGACAGGTCCCGCAGTATTTT
>.|TRBV4-1|TRBJ2-1|TRBD2
CASSRTGTSGLYNEQFF
TGCGCCAGCAGCCGCACAGGGACTAGCGGCCTATACAATGAGCAGTTCTTC
>.|TRBV29-1|TRBJ1-4|.
CSVESLGTNEKLFF
TGCAGCGTTGAATCGTTGGGGACTAATGAAAAACTGTTTTTT
>few|TRBV29-1|TRBJ1-2|TRBD1
CSVDNMDRGFGYTF
TGCAGCGTAGATAATATGGACAGGGGCTTCGGCTACACCTTC
>few|TRBV7-2|TRBJ2-3|.
CASSQDTDTQYF
TGTGCCAGCAGCCAAGATACAGATACGCAGTATTTT
>.|TRBV27|TRBJ1-4|.
CASSFGAANEKLFF
TGTGCCAGCAGTTTTGGGGCCGCTAATGAAAAACTGTTTTTT
>.|TRBV6-5|TRBJ1-5|.
CASSYGSIGPEVGNQPQHF
TGTGCCAGCAGTTACGGGTCTATCGGCCCAGAGGTTGGCAATCAGCCCCAGCATTTT
>.|TRBV18|TRBJ2-1|.
CASSQTHGARSSYNEQFF
TGTGCCAGCTCACAGACGCATGGAGCCCGGAGCTCCTACAATGAGCAGTTCTTC